The TCR delta chain described here comes from a study of gamma-delta T cells after stem cell transplantation. In this sample, this clone turned up a few times. A far more abundant clone sits one base away, making this likely a read error. Other DNA sequences of this sample code for an identical CDR3. TCRdb re-called clones from the RT-PCR reads using CATT. The sample consists of 3,000 to 4,000 delta-chain clones, 1.9% of them appearing once. The CDR3 contains 17 residues. The germline gives CDR1 GEAIGNYY, CDR2 EKD. Trimming stripped 0 bases from V and 5 bases from J, with 21 bases between. This chain joins TRDV2 and TRDJ1, with D hard to call. Input material: gamma-delta T cells. The TCR was taken from a human donor. It is not recorded whose cells these are; they may come from a transplant donor. CDR3 amino acids: CACDTVAPRKHADKLIF. The CDR3 region has the DNA TGTGCCTGTGACACCGTTGCCCCCAGGAAACATGCTGATAAACTCATCTTT.